This T cell receptor beta chain was captured in a study of cytotoxic CD8 clonotypes in ibrutinib-treated CLL. Study outcomes and limitations: Public clonotypes occurred uncommonly; on treatment, they contracted or remained stable. Baseline clonality exceeded age-matched healthy donors and tracked circulating CD8+ T-cell counts.

The CDR3 extends over 15 amino acids. Germline CDR1 is LNHDA and CDR2 is SQIVND (reference sequence). V gave up 1 base and J gave up 4 bases; unmatched junction bases: 5. Produced via immunoSEQ multiplex PCR; TCRdb's table is partial and in-frame only. The repertoire consists of tens of thousands of clones, with roughly two thirds occurring once and the leading ten covering roughly a quarter. This clone occurred once. Its target is not known. The starting material was PBMCs, obtained before ibrutinib treatment. This receptor was identified in a human donor with chronic lymphocytic leukemia. The V call is TRBV19, the J call TRBJ2-3; 7 bases match TRBD2. The CDR3 DNA is TGTGCCAGTAGTATAGGGGCGGGGGTCGCAGATACGCAGTATTTT. Amino acid sequence: CASSIGAGVADTQYF. The whole variable domain, filled in from reference TRBV19 and TRBJ2-3, reads DGGITQSPKYLFRKEGQNVTLSCEQNLNHDAMYWYRQDPGQGLRLIYYSQIVNDFQKGDIAEGYSVSREKKESFPLTVTSAQKNPTAFYLCASSIGAGVADTQYFGPGTRLTVL.